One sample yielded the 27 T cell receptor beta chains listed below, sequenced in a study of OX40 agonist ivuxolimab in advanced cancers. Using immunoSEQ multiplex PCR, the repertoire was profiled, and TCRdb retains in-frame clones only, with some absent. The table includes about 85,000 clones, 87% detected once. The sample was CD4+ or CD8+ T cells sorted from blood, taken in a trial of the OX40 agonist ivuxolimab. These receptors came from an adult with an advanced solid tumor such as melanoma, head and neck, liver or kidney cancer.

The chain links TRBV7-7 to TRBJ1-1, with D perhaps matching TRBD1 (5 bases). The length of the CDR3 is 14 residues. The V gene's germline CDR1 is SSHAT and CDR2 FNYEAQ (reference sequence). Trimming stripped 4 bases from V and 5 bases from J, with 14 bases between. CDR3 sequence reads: CASSSHLGATEAFF. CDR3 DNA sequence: TGTGCCAGCAGCTCCCACCTCGGGGCGACTGAAGCTTTCTTT.

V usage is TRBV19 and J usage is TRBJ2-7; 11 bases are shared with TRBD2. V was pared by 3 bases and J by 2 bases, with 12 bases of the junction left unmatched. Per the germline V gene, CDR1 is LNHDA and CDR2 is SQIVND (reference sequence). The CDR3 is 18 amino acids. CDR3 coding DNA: TGTGCCAGTAGTATCCCGTCCGCTAGCGGGAGGCCGACCTACGAGCAGTACTTC. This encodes CASSIPSASGRPTYEQYF.

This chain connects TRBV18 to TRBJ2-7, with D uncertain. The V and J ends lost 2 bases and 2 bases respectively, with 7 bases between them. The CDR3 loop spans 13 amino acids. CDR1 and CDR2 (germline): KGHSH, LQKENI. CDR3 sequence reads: CASSPGSTYEQYV. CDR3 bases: TGTGCCAGCTCACCAGGGTCGACCTACGAGCAGTACGTC.

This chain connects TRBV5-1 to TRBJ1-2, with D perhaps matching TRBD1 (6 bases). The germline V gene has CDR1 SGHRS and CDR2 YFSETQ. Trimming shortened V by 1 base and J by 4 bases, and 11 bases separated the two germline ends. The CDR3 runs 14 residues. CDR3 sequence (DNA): TGCGCCAGCAGCTTGAATCAGGGGCGCTATGGCTACACCTTC. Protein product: CASSLNQGRYGYTF.

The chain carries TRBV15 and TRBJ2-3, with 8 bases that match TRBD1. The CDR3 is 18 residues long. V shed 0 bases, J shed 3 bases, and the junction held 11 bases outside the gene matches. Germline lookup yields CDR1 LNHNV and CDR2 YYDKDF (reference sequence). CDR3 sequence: CATSRDFGWTGTTDTQYF. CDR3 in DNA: TGTGCCACCAGCAGAGATTTCGGTTGGACAGGGACGACAGATACGCAGTATTTT.

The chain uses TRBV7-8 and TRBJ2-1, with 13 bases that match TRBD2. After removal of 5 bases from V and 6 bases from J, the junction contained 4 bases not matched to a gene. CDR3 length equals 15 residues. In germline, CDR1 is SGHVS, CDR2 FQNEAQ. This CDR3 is CASSPGLAGFNEQFF. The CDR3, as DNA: TGTGCCAGCAGCCCGGGACTAGCGGGATTCAATGAGCAGTTCTTC. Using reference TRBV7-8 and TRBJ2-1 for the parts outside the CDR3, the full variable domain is GAGVSQSPRYKVAKRGQDVALRCDPISGHVSLFWYQQALGQGPEFLTYFQNEAQLDKSGLPSDRFFAERPEGSVSTLKIQRTQQEDSAVYLCASSPGLAGFNEQFFGPGTRLTVL.

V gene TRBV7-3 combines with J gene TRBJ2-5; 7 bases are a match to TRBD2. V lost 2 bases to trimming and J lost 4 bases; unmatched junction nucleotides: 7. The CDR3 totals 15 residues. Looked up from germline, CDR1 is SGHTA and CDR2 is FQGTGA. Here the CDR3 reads CASSLAGVGTETQYF. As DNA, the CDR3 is TGTGCCAGCAGCTTAGCGGGAGTTGGTACAGAGACCCAGTACTTC.

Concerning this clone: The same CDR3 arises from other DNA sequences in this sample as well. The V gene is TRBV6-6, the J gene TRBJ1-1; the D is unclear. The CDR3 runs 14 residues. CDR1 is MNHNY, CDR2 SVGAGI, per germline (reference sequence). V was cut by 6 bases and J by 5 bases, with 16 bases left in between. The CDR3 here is CASSYDLWVTEAFF. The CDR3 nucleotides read TGTGCCAGCAGCTACGACCTTTGGGTTACTGAAGCTTTCTTT.

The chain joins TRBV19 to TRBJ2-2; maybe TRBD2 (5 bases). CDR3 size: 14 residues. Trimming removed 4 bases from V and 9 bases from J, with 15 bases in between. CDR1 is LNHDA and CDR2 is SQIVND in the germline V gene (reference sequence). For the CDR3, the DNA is TGTGCCAGTAGTAACCGGGATCCTAGCCGGGAGCTGTTTTTT. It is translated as CASSNRDPSRELFF.

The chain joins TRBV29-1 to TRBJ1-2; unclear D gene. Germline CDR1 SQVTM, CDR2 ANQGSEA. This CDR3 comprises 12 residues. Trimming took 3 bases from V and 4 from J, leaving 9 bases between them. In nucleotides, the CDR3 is TGCAGCGTTGAGCCGACCCCCTATGGCTACACCTTC. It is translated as CSVEPTPYGYTF.

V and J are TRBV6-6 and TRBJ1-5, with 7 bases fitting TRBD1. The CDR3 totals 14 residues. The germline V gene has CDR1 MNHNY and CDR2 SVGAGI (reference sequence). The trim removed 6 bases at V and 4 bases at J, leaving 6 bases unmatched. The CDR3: CASRSGQSNQPQHF. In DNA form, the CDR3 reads TGTGCCAGCAGATCGGGACAGAGTAATCAGCCCCAGCATTTT.

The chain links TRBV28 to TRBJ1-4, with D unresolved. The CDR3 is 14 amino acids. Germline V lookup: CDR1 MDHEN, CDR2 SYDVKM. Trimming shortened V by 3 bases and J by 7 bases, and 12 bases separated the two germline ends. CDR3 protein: CASSFNFQAEKLFF. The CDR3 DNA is TGTGCCAGCAGTTTTAACTTCCAAGCTGAAAAACTGTTTTTT.

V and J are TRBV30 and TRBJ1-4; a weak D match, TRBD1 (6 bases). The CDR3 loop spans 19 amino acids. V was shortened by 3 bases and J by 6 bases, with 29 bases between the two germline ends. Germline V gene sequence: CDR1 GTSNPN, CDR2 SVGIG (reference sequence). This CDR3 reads CAWRPPIRIRGAMDEKLFF. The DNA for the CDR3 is TGTGCCTGGAGGCCCCCCATTAGGATTCGGGGGGCGATGGATGAAAAACTGTTTTTT.

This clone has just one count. The CDR3 nucleotides read TGTGCCAGCAATCGTAACAGGGGCAATCAGCCCCAGCATTTT. Amino acids: CASNRNRGNQPQHF. The chain joins TRBV6-1 to TRBJ1-5; D perhaps matches TRBD1 (6 bases). With 7 bases removed from V and 2 bases from J, the gap between germline ends came to 12 bases. Germline V gene data show CDR1 as MNHNS and CDR2 as SASEGT. This CDR3 region has 14 residues.

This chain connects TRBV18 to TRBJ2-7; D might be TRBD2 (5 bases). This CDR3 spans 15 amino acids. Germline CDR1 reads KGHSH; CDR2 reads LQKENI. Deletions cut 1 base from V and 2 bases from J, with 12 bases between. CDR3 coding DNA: TGTGCCAGCTCACCACGGGCTAGCCCTACCTACGAGCAGTACTTC. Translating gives CASSPRASPTYEQYF. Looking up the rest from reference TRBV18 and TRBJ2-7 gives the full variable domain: NAGVMQNPRHLVRRRGQEARLRCSPMKGHSHVYWYRQLPEEGLKFMVYLQKENIIDESGMPKERFSAEFPKEGPSILRIQQVVRGDSAAYFCASSPRASPTYEQYFGPGTRLTVT.

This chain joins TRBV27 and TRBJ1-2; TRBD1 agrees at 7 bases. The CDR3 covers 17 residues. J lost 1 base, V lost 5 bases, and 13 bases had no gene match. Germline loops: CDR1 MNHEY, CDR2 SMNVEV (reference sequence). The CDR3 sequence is CASSLSRQDRNNYGYTF. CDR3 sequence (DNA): TGTGCCAGCAGTCTTTCCCGACAGGACAGGAATAACTATGGCTACACCTTC.

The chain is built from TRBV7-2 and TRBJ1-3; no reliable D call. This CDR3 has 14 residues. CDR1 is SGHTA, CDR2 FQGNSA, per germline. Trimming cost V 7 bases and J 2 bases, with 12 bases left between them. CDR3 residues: CASNPPGAGNTIYF. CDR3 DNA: TGTGCCAGCAACCCCCCCGGGGCTGGAAACACCATATATTTT.

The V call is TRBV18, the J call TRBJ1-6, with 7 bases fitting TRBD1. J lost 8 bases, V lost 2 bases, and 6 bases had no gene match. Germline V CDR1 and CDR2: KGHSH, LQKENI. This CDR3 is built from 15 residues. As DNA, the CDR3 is TGTGCCAGCTCACCAGGGACAGTCCCGGATTCACCCCTCCACTTT. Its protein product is CASSPGTVPDSPLHF. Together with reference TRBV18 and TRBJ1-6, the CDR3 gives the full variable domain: NAGVMQNPRHLVRRRGQEARLRCSPMKGHSHVYWYRQLPEEGLKFMVYLQKENIIDESGMPKERFSAEFPKEGPSILRIQQVVRGDSAAYFCASSPGTVPDSPLHFGNGTRLTVT.

The CDR3, as DNA: TGTGCCAGCAGTTTAATACCGACAGGGGCGGGAACTGAAGCTTTCTTT. Protein product: CASSLIPTGAGTEAFF. This sequence joins TRBV27 and TRBJ1-1; 8 bases map to TRBD1. The CDR3 has 16 residues. Trimming took 2 bases from V and 5 from J; bases not matched to a gene: 10. CDR1 is MNHEY, CDR2 SMNVEV, per germline (reference sequence).

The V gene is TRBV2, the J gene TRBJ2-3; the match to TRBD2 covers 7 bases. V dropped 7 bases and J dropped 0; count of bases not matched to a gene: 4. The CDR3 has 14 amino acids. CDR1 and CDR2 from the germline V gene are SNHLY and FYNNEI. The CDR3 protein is CASKLARSTDTQYF. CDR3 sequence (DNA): TGTGCCAGCAAACTAGCGCGCAGCACAGATACGCAGTATTTT.

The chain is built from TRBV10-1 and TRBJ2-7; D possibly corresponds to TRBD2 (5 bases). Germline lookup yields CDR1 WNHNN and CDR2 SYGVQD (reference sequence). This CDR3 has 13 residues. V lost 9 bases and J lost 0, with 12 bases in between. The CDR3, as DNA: TGCGCCAGTGACTACACACTCTCCTACGAGCAGTACTTC. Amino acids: CASDYTLSYEQYF.

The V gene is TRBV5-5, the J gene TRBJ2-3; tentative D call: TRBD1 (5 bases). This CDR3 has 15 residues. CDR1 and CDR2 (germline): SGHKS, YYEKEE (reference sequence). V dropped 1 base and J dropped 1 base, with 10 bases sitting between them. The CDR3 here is CASSLFLGGTDTQYF. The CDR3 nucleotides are TGTGCCAGCAGCTTGTTTCTAGGGGGCACAGATACGCAGTATTTT.

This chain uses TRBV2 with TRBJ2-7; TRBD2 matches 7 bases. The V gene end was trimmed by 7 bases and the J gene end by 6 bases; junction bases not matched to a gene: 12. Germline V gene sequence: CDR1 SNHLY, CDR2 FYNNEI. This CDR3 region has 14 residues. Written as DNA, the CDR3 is TGTGCCAGCATCAGCGGGGCTGCCCCCACCGAGCAGTACGTC. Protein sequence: CASISGAAPTEQYV.

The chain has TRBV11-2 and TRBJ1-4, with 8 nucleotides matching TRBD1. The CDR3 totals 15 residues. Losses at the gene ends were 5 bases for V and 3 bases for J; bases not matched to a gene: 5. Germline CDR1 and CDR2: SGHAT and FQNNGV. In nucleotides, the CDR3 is TGTGCCAGCAGCAAGTTCAGGGGGCCTAATGAAAAACTGTTTTTT. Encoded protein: CASSKFRGPNEKLFF.

The CDR3 reads CASSQAQSNQPQHF. For the CDR3, the DNA is TGCGCCAGCAGCCAAGCGCAGAGCAATCAGCCCCAGCATTTT. This chain connects TRBV4-1 to TRBJ1-5, with D hard to call. Between the trimmed V and J ends, which lost 1 base and 1 base, there was a span of 5 bases. The CDR3 consists of 14 residues. Germline V gene data show CDR1 as MGHRA and CDR2 as YSYEKL.

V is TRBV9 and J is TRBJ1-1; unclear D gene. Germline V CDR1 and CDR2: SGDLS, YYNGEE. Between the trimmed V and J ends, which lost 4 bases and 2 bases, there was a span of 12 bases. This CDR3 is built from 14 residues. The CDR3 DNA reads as TGTGCCAGCAGCAAACTGACACCAAACACTGAAGCTTTCTTT. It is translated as CASSKLTPNTEAFF. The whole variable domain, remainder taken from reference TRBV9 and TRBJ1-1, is DSGVTQTPKHLITATGQRVTLRCSPRSGDLSVYWYQQSLDQGLQFLIQYYNGEERAKGNILERFSAQQFPDLHSELNLSSLELGDSALYFCASSKLTPNTEAFFGQGTRLTVV.

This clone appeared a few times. CDR3 DNA: TGTGCCAGCAGGTTTAACTATGGCTACACCTTC. This translates into CASRFNYGYTF. This sequence joins TRBV6-1 and TRBJ1-2; D is unresolved. Trimming pared 6 bases from V and 1 base from J, leaving 3 bases between. Germline CDR1 and CDR2: MNHNS and SASEGT. The CDR3 covers 11 residues.